The 24 T cell receptor beta chains below all came from one sample that was sequenced in a study of vaccination effects on CD4 cells after COVID-19 (dated 2022 in TCRdb). The method behind the library was the immunoSEQ multiplex PCR assay. Drawn from immuneACCESS, this table holds only the in-frame rearrangements with V and J called that TCRdb kept. Clones are partly lost; checked studies trace under half to an unresolved V gene and leave the rest unexplained. For this sample there are 70,000 to 95,000 clones; roughly 80% appear just once. Of the sample, over 0.95% falls within the top ten clones. Antigens for these TCRs are unknown. In the ViraFEST assay, PBMC were stimulated with viral peptide pools, and antigen-specific CD4+ T cell clonotypes were then identified by expansion using TCR sequencing. After less than eleven days of culture, CD4+ T cells were isolated with the EasySep CD4+ T cell isolation kit. Two doses of either the BNT162b2 or the mRNA-1273 mRNA SARS-CoV-2 vaccine were administered to participants.

The source material was CD4+ T cells from PBMCs cultured with HCoV-OC43 spike peptides, sampled after COVID-19 vaccination. The cell subset or site label of this sample denotes: HCoV-OC43 spike overlapping peptide pool stimulation. The receptors were sampled from a human donor who received a COVID-19 vaccine.

The genes are TRBV6-5 and TRBJ1-1; no firm D call. The CDR3 consists of 13 residues. Germline CDR1 and CDR2: MNHEY and SVGAGI. Between the trimmed V and J ends, which lost 6 bases and 3 bases, there was a span of 11 bases. CDR3 in amino acids: CASSWKLDTEAFF. The CDR3 nucleotides read TGTGCCAGCAGCTGGAAACTGGACACTGAAGCTTTCTTT.

The CDR3 region has the DNA TGTGCCAGCAGCTTGCAGACAGATACGCAGTATTTT. This translates into CASSLQTDTQYF. This chain joins TRBV11-2 and TRBJ2-3; D remains ambiguous. This CDR3 has 12 amino acids. With 3 bases removed from V and 3 bases from J, the gap between germline ends came to 4 bases. Germline CDR1 is SGHAT and CDR2 is FQNNGV.

In this sample, this clone turned up once. The V call is TRBV18, the J call TRBJ2-7; D unclear. Germline CDR1 and CDR2: KGHSH and LQKENI. The V and J ends lost 2 bases and 3 bases respectively, with 5 bases between them. CDR3 length: 12 residues. In DNA, the CDR3 is TGTGCCAGCTCACCAAACAACTACGAGCAGTACGTC. Protein product: CASSPNNYEQYV.

The gene calls are TRBV4-3 and TRBJ1-6; D unresolved. Germline CDR1 is LGHNA and CDR2 is YSLEER. The CDR3 spans 15 residues. The germline V and J ends were trimmed by 0 bases and 9 bases, with 12 bases remaining between them. The CDR3 DNA reads TGCGCCAGCAGCCAAGACCCCCTAATTGGTTCACCCCTCCACTTT. Amino acids: CASSQDPLIGSPLHF.

This clone has only a few counts. The chain couples TRBV20-1 to TRBJ1-3; D remains unclear. V was shortened by 3 bases and J by 4 bases, with 10 bases between the two germline ends. The germline CDR1 and CDR2 sequences are DFQATT and SNEGSKA (reference sequence). This CDR3 has 13 amino acids. The CDR3 nucleotides are TGCAGTGCTAGTTCTGGGGTGGGAAACACCATATATTTT. It encodes CSASSGVGNTIYF.

This rearrangement joins TRBV29-1 to TRBJ2-3; D perhaps matches TRBD1 (5 bases). Between the trimmed V and J ends, which lost 2 bases and 2 bases, there was a span of 23 bases. This CDR3 is 18 amino acids long. Germline CDR1 SQVTM, CDR2 ANQGSEA. Written as DNA, the CDR3 is TGCAGCGTTGAAAACCCCCCGTGGTCAGGGCGGTCCACAGATACGCAGTATTTT. Amino acids: CSVENPPWSGRSTDTQYF.

This clone came up a few times. The gene calls are TRBV4-1 and TRBJ1-3; D is unresolved. The germline V and J ends were trimmed by 0 bases and 0 bases, with 6 bases remaining between them. Germline V gene lookup returns CDR1 MGHRA and CDR2 YSYEKL. This CDR3 is built from 15 residues. The CDR3 region is CASSQDRGSGNTIYF. The CDR3 DNA reads as TGCGCCAGCAGCCAAGATAGAGGCTCTGGAAACACCATATATTTT.

This clone was detected only once. The chain is built from TRBV6-5 and TRBJ1-5; D remains ambiguous. Germline CDR1 is MNHEY and CDR2 is SVGAGI. Trimming took off 2 bases at V and 5 bases at J, with 7 bases between the two ends. The CDR3 is 13 residues long. CDR3 sequence: CASSYKVDQPQHF. In nucleotides, the CDR3 is TGTGCCAGCAGTTACAAGGTGGATCAGCCCCAGCATTTT.

Remarks on this clone: The junction shows a germline mismatch at one end, possibly a read error. The rearrangement joins TRBV19 to TRBJ1-5; D gene unclear. This CDR3 has 15 residues. Germline-derived CDR1 and CDR2 are LNHDA and SQIVND (reference sequence). CDR3 coding DNA: TGTGCCAGTAGCATAGGTAGGGTCGGCAATCAGCCCCAGCATTTT. Protein: CASSIGRVGNQPQHF.

V gene TRBV6-2 or TRBV6-3 combines with J gene TRBJ1-2; D is undetermined. Germline CDR1 and CDR2: MNHEY and SVGEGT. Trimming left V 1 base short and J 0 bases short, with 6 bases between. The CDR3 loop spans 14 amino acids. CDR3 sequence (DNA): TGTGCCAGCAGTTACTTCACGGCTAACTATGGCTACACCTTC. It is translated as CASSYFTANYGYTF.

This rearrangement joins TRBV18 to TRBJ2-1; 11 positions agree with TRBD2. Germline V gene data show CDR1 as KGHSH and CDR2 as LQKENI. Trimming removed 0 bases from V and 2 bases from J; junction bases left unmatched: 3. The CDR3 sequence is 17 residues long. CDR3 nucleotides: TGTGCCAGCTCACCACCTATAGCGGGGGGGACCTACAATGAGCAGTTCTTC. It translates to CASSPPIAGGTYNEQFF.

The chain recombines TRBV19 with TRBJ2-6; 10 bases are a match to TRBD1. The CDR3 loop spans 17 amino acids. Germline V lookup: CDR1 LNHDA, CDR2 SQIVND (reference sequence). V shed 9 bases, J shed 0 bases, and the junction held 8 bases outside the gene matches. The CDR3 DNA is TGTGCCAGCCGGGACAGGGGAACTCTCTCTGGGGCCAACGTCCTGACTTTC. This encodes CASRDRGTLSGANVLTF.

A few counts support this clone. Other nucleotide sequences in the sample specify the same CDR3. V gene TRBV3-1 (or the pseudogene TRBV3-2) combines with J gene TRBJ1-1; D gene ambiguous. This CDR3 has 11 residues. CDR1 is LGHDT, CDR2 YNNKEL, per germline (reference sequence). Trimming shortened V by 2 bases and J by 6 bases, and 4 bases separated the two germline ends. DNA of the CDR3: TGTGCCAGCAGCCAAAGGGCTGAAGCTTTCTTT. Protein product: CASSQRAEAFF.

The chain recombines TRBV6-1 with TRBJ1-1, with D possibly matching TRBD1 (5 bases). Trimming pared 2 bases from V and 4 bases from J, leaving 17 bases between. The CDR3 extends over 16 amino acids. Germline loops: CDR1 MNHNS, CDR2 SASEGT. The CDR3 region is CASSEFMGRVGTEAFF. CDR3 nucleotides: TGTGCCAGCAGTGAATTTATGGGACGGGTGGGCACTGAAGCTTTCTTT.

V gene TRBV5-1 combines with J gene TRBJ2-3, with 8 positions matching TRBD2. V dropped 4 bases and J dropped 3; count of bases not matched to a gene: 10. The CDR3 extends over 16 amino acids. The germline CDR1 and CDR2 sequences are SGHRS and YFSETQ. CDR3 region: CASSRTSAGGTDTQYF. DNA for the CDR3: TGCGCCAGCAGCCGAACCTCCGCGGGGGGTACAGATACGCAGTATTTT.

In regard to this clone: The junction differs from germline at one of its ends, possibly a read error. This sample also contains other DNA sequences that code for the same CDR3. The chain recombines TRBV2 with TRBJ1-2, with no clear D. This CDR3 contains 12 residues. Germline V lookup: CDR1 SNHLY, CDR2 FYNNEI. CDR3 sequence reads: CASSEAVYGYTF. The CDR3 DNA reads TGTGCCAGCAGTGAGGCAGTTTATGGCTACACTTTC.

The chain is built from TRBV7-2 and TRBJ1-5; 10 bases are shared with TRBD1. CDR1 and CDR2 (germline): SGHTA, FQGNSA. Trimming at V came to 5 bases and at J to 0 bases, leaving 7 bases not matched to a gene. The CDR3 extends over 17 amino acids. The CDR3 DNA sequence: TGTGCCAGCAGCCTCTCGACAGGGGGCTTTAGCAATCAGCCCCAGCATTTT. It translates to CASSLSTGGFSNQPQHF.

This clone was counted between two and nine times. V and J are TRBV9 and TRBJ1-2, with TRBD1 as a possible D gene (5 bases). V lost 4 bases, J lost 2 bases, and 9 bases lay in between. Germline V gene lookup returns CDR1 SGDLS and CDR2 YYNGEE. The CDR3 loop spans 13 amino acids. CDR3 amino acids: CASSPGGNYGYTF. CDR3 DNA: TGTGCCAGCAGCCCTGGGGGGAACTATGGCTACACCTTC.

This clone has just one count. The chain couples TRBV24-1 to TRBJ1-2; possibly TRBD1 for D (6 bases). This CDR3 comprises 13 residues. V lost 4 bases and J lost 7, with 12 bases in between. Germline V gene sequence: CDR1 KGHDR, CDR2 SFDVKD. The CDR3 DNA sequence: TGTGCCACCAGTGAAGAGGGGGGGCGTGGCTACACCTTC. Translating gives CATSEEGGRGYTF.

V usage is TRBV5-5 and J usage is TRBJ2-5; unclear D gene. Trimming stripped 0 bases from V and 5 bases from J, with 5 bases between. The CDR3 has 12 amino acids. The V gene's germline CDR1 is SGHKS and CDR2 YYEKEE (reference sequence). CDR3 protein: CASSLALETQYF. The CDR3, as DNA: TGTGCCAGCAGCTTGGCCCTGGAGACCCAGTACTTC.

This clone has a handful of counts. The rearrangement links TRBV7-6 to TRBJ2-2; D is uncertain. CDR3 length: 15 amino acids. Deletions cut 5 bases from V and 1 base from J, with 11 bases between. Germline V lookup: CDR1 SGHVS, CDR2 FNYEAQ. In DNA, the CDR3 is TGTGCCAGCAGCCCTGGGCGGATGAACACCGGGGAGCTGTTTTTT. Its protein is CASSPGRMNTGELFF.

The chain combines TRBV18 with TRBJ2-6, with TRBD1 matching 7 bases. J was trimmed by 3 bases and V by 2 bases; bases with no gene match: 1. Looked up from germline, CDR1 is KGHSH and CDR2 is LQKENI. This CDR3 spans 15 amino acids. Here the CDR3 DNA reads TGTGCCAGCTCACCAACAGGGGTTGGGGCCAACGTCCTGACTTTC. Protein product: CASSPTGVGANVLTF.

This clone occurred once. The chain recombines TRBV7-8 with TRBJ2-1; tentative D call: TRBD1 (6 bases). V was pared by 2 bases and J by 4 bases, with 9 bases between. The CDR3 is 14 residues long. The germline gives CDR1 SGHVS, CDR2 FQNEAQ. The CDR3 DNA reads as TGTGCCAGCAGCTTAAGGCAGGGGTACAATGAGCAGTTCTTC. Its protein product is CASSLRQGYNEQFF.

The CDR3 loop reads CASRNQGRRDSPLHF. The CDR3 nucleotides are TGTGCCAGCAGAAATCAGGGGAGGCGAGATTCACCCCTCCACTTT. V gene TRBV6-5 combines with J gene TRBJ1-6; weak D call: TRBD1 (6 bases). Trimming cost V 6 bases and J 8 bases, with 17 bases left between them. There are 15 residues in the CDR3. Germline loops: CDR1 MNHEY, CDR2 SVGAGI.